The TCR beta chain under discussion was sequenced for a study of T cells in Graves' hyperthyroidism and ophthalmopathy. Whole-study results and caveats: Most expanded thyroid clonotypes above 0.001 recurred in blood.

RNA transcripts yielded amplified TCR beta CDR3 regions. The HTBI primer set served for first-round RT-PCR of the TCR CDR3. TCRdb re-called the multiplex PCR reads with MiXCR, one entry per CDR3 protein. In the table there are about 480,000 distinct CDR3 sequences, approximately 25% of which are singletons. Each person with ophthalmopathy scored at least 3 on the Clinical Activity Score, reached NOSPECS grade 4 or higher, and had been ill under 3 months. Each diagnosis was grounded in clinical symptoms, serum thyroxine and TRAb, thyroid ultrasound, and orbital computed tomography. This clonotype was seen many times. Its specificity is unknown. The receptor was isolated from a young woman with Graves' ophthalmopathy. Sequences were obtained from blood.

In DNA form, the CDR3 reads TGTGCCAGCAGCATAACCGTGACACAGGACTACGAGCAGTACTTC. This sequence encodes CASSITVTQDYEQYF. This chain uses TRBV11-2 with TRBJ2-7, with D perhaps matching TRBD1 (5 bases). CDR1 SGHAT and CDR2 FQNNGV come from the germline V gene. The CDR3 runs 15 residues. V was cut by 5 bases and J by 3 bases, with 17 bases left in between. The whole variable domain, remainder taken from reference TRBV11-2 and TRBJ2-7, is EAGVAQSPRYKIIEKRQSVAFWCNPISGHATLYWYQQILGQGPKLLIQFQNNGVVDDSQLPKDRFSAERLKGVDSTLKIQPAKLEDSAVYLCASSITVTQDYEQYFGPGTRLTVT.